Shown below are 13 T cell receptor beta chains from a single sample sequenced in a study of blood T cell repertoires in COVID-19. Only in-frame clones appear in the TCRdb table, and some are missing; sequencing was by immunoSEQ multiplex PCR. Of hundreds of thousands of clones in the sample, just under 90% were seen once. Sample: peripheral blood. The receptors were gathered from a woman between 18 and 29 years old with acute or convalescent COVID-19.

This chain uses TRBV28 with TRBJ1-1; D not resolved. The CDR3 covers 12 residues. V was trimmed by 7 bases and J by 5 bases, leaving 11 bases between them. Germline CDR1 reads MDHEN; CDR2 reads SYDVKM. DNA of the CDR3: TGTGCCAGCAATCGTGACATTACTGAAGCTTTCTTT. It specifies CASNRDITEAFF.

The V gene is TRBV11-3, the J gene TRBJ2-1; 11 bases match TRBD1. The length of the CDR3 is 16 residues. Unmatched junction bases numbered 11, after V lost 5 bases and J lost 8 bases. CDR1 is SGHNT, CDR2 YENEEA, per germline. CDR3 in amino acids: CASSRGPGTGGHEQFF. CDR3 bases: TGTGCCAGCAGCCGAGGGCCCGGGACAGGGGGACATGAGCAGTTCTTC.

The rearrangement joins TRBV4-1 to TRBJ2-1, with 8 bases fitting TRBD2. CDR1 MGHRA and CDR2 YSYEKL come from the germline V gene. This CDR3 spans 18 amino acids. The junction had 14 bases not matched to a gene; V was cut back by 4 bases and J by 3 bases. CDR3 coding DNA: TGCGCCAGCAGCCCCCAATCCGGGACTAGAGGTCTCTACAATGAGCAGTTCTTC. Its translation is CASSPQSGTRGLYNEQFF.

The chain carries TRBV30 and TRBJ2-7, with D tentatively TRBD1 (5 bases). The germline V gene encodes CDR1 GTSNPN and CDR2 SVGIG (reference sequence). V gave up 2 bases and J gave up 6 bases, with 14 bases separating them. The CDR3 covers 13 residues. The CDR3: CAWSKGDGLEQYF. CDR3 nucleotide sequence: TGTGCCTGGAGTAAAGGGGATGGGCTCGAGCAGTACTTC.

Turning to this clone: The sample holds other DNA sequences that translate to the same CDR3. The chain has TRBV30 and TRBJ1-2, with D possibly TRBD1 on 5 matching bases. This CDR3 comprises 12 residues. Trimming cost V 2 bases and J 4 bases, with 8 bases left between them. Germline V CDR1 and CDR2: GTSNPN, SVGIG (reference sequence). In DNA, the CDR3 is TGTGCCTGGAGTCCCGGGGGCTATGGCTACACCTTC. Its protein product is CAWSPGGYGYTF.

The rearrangement uses TRBV11-3 and TRBJ2-2, with 8 nucleotides matching TRBD2. Trimming took 1 base from V and 5 from J; bases not matched to a gene: 3. Germline CDR1 is SGHNT and CDR2 is YENEEA. The CDR3 length is 15 residues. The CDR3 DNA reads TGTGCCAGCAGCTTAGGAGCGGGGGAAACCGGGGAGCTGTTTTTT. It specifies CASSLGAGETGELFF.

This chain links TRBV18 with TRBJ1-1, with D tentatively TRBD1 (5 bases). The germline V gene has CDR1 KGHSH and CDR2 LQKENI. V shed 6 bases and J shed 0 bases, with 14 bases lying between them. This CDR3 spans 15 amino acids. Here the CDR3 DNA reads TGTGCCAGCTCTACTGGGGGGGTAATGAACACTGAAGCTTTCTTT. Encoded protein: CASSTGGVMNTEAFF.

V and J are TRBV7-2 and TRBJ2-7, with 7 bases matching TRBD2. CDR1 and CDR2 (germline): SGHTA, FQGNSA. The ends lost 1 base at V and 7 bases at J; junction bases unmatched: 13. The CDR3 is made up of 16 amino acids. The CDR3 reads CASSLGVGTTSGEQYF. The DNA for the CDR3 is TGTGCCAGCAGCTTAGGGGTGGGGACTACTTCCGGAGAGCAGTACTTC. Combining the CDR3 with reference TRBV7-2 and TRBJ2-7 gives the whole variable domain GAGVSQSPSNKVTEKGKDVELRCDPISGHTALYWYRQSLGQGLEFLIYFQGNSAPDKSGLPSDRFSAERTGGSVSTLTIQRTQQEDSAVYLCASSLGVGTTSGEQYFGPGTRLTVT.

CDR3 sequence reads: CASRDRGNPNTEAFF. CDR3 sequence (DNA): TGTGCTAGTAGGGACAGGGGGAACCCGAACACTGAAGCTTTCTTT. The chain carries TRBV12-5 and TRBJ1-1; TRBD1 matches at 11 bases. V trimming: 8 bases; J trimming: 1 base; junction bases outside the gene matches: 6. From germline, CDR1 is LGHNT and CDR2 FRNRAP. The CDR3 is 15 amino acids.

This sequence joins TRBV7-8 and TRBJ2-2; maybe TRBD2 (7 bases). Trimming removed 7 bases at V and 6 bases at J, with 18 bases between. The CDR3 sequence is 15 residues long. Germline loops: CDR1 SGHVS, CDR2 FQNEAQ. CDR3 protein: CASTPGGGAPGELFF. The CDR3 bases are TGTGCCAGCACCCCTGGGGGGGGCGCCCCCGGGGAGCTGTTTTTT.

The chain joins TRBV3-1 (or the pseudogene TRBV3-2) to TRBJ1-1; possibly TRBD1 for D (6 bases). The CDR3 is made up of 15 amino acids. Germline assignment: CDR1 LGHDT and CDR2 YNNKEL (reference sequence). Trimming left V 1 base short and J 4 bases short, with 13 bases between. The CDR3 DNA reads TGTGCCAGCAGCCAAGGGACAGAAAAGAGCACTGAAGCTTTCTTT. Translation: CASSQGTEKSTEAFF.

This chain connects TRBV5-4 to TRBJ2-6, with 9 nucleotides matching TRBD2. The CDR3 extends over 15 amino acids. Germline V gene sequence: CDR1 SGHNT, CDR2 YYREEE (reference sequence). J was trimmed by 9 bases and V by 6 bases; bases with no gene match: 10. CDR3: CASIEGGGADNVLTF. In DNA, the CDR3 is TGTGCCAGCATCGAGGGCGGGGGGGCTGACAACGTCCTGACTTTC.

CDR3 sequence reads: CASSVGPNEKLFF. CDR3 in DNA: TGTGCCAGCAGCGTAGGTCCGAATGAAAAACTGTTTTTT. V gene TRBV9 combines with J gene TRBJ1-4; no clear D gene. The ends were cut back, 0 bases at V and 5 bases at J, with 5 bases in the middle. Looked up from germline, CDR1 is SGDLS and CDR2 is YYNGEE. This CDR3 comprises 13 residues.